The sequence of this T cell receptor beta chain was determined in a study of shared clonotypes between healthy human individuals. In the study's own analysis: ImmunoSEQ sequences covered only the junction and lacked quality scores; filtering therefore differed. The method was immunoSEQ multiplex PCR; TCRdb's version includes in-frame clones alone and lacks a portion of them. That table is the source of V, J and clone size, and D and trimming were worked out from the DNA. This sample has fewer than 2.5 million clones, with roughly 93% found just once. To note about this clone: Its target is unknown. At one boundary the junction diverges from the germline segment, which might be a read error.

The CDR3 runs to 15 residues. Looked up from germline, CDR1 is SEHNR and CDR2 is FQNEAQ (reference sequence). Findings and limits, study-wide: Rarefaction demonstrated incomplete sorted-subset sequencing despite large depth. Sampling covered nothing but blood. Tissue TCR repertoires likely differ from those found in blood. Clonotypes which were not shared had lower generation probabilities than clonotypes that all four donors shared.

The clonotype was recovered from a man younger than 30 in good health. Some clones in this sample may be carry-over from other donors' samples. The chain employs TRBV7-9 and TRBJ2-3; the D gene could be TRBD1 or TRBD2 (5 bases each). Source material: naive CD4+ T cells from PBMCs. The subset is: CD45RA+ positively selected. The CDR3 spells CASSLRAGSIDTQYF. The CDR3, as DNA: TGTGCCAGCAGCTTAAGGGCAGGGAGCATAGATACGCAGTATTTT.